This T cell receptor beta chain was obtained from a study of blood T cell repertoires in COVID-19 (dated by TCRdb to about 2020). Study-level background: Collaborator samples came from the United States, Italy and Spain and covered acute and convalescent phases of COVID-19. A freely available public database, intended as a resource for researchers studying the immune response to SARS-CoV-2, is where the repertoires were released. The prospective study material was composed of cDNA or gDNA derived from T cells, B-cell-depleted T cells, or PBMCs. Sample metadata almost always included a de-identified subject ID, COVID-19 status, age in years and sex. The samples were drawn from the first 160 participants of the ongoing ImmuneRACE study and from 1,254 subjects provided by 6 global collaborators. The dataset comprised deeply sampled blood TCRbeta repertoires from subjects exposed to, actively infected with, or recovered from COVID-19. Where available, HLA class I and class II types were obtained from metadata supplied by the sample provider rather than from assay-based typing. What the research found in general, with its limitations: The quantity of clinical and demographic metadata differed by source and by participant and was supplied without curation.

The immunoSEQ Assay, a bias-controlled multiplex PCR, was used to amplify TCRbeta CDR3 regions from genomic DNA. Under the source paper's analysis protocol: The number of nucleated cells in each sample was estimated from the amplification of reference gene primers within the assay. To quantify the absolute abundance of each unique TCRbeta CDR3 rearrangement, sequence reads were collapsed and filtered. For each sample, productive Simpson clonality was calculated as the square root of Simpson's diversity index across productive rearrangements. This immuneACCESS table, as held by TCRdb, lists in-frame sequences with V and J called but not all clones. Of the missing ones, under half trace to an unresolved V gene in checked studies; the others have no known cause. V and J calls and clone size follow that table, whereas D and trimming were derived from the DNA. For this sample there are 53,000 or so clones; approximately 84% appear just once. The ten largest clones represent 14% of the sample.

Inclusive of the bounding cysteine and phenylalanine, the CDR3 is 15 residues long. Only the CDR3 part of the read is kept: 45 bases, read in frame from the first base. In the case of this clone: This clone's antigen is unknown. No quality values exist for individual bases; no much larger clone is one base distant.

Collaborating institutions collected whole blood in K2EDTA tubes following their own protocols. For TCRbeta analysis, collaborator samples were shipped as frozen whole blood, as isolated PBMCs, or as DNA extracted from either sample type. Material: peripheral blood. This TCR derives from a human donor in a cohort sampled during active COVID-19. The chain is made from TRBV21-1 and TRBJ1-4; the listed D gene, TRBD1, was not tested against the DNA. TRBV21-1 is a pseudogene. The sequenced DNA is TGTGCCAGCAGGAACCAGGGACAGGGTAAGGTTGGACTGTTTTTT. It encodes CASRNQGQGKVGLFF.